The clone carrying this T cell receptor beta chain was recorded at least ten times. Antigen specificity is unknown. The authors took blood RNA from unsorted whole blood and also extracted germline DNA. Patients were chronically HBV-infected and treatment-naive. The data belong to a study of tumor-infiltrating lymphocytes in primary liver carcinoma. Starting from 450 to 500 ng of total RNA, TCR beta cDNA was produced with a primer in the constant region. Amplification in three nested multiplex PCR rounds with slightly modified ARM-PCR gave rise to TCR beta libraries. Each CDR3 protein gets one entry after TCRdb re-called the multiplex PCR reads with MiXCR. This repertoire shows fewer than 250,000 distinct CDR3 sequences, 65% found once; its top ten account for approximately 6.5%. Points from the study as a whole: Tumor samples exhibited a significantly greater top-250-clone fraction than blood samples (p = 0.039).

The receptor comes from a woman in her fifties or sixties with primary liver carcinoma and hepatitis B virus infection. The sample consisted of peripheral blood.

This CDR3 reads CAVQEGLDSPLHF. The CDR3 coding sequence is TGTGCCGTTCAAGAGGGGCTAGATTCACCCCTCCACTTT. The chain is built from TRBV10-3 and TRBJ1-6; D perhaps matches TRBD1 (5 bases). CDR1 ENHRY and CDR2 SYGVKD come from the germline V gene. V lost 11 bases, J lost 8 bases, and 16 bases lay in between. The CDR3 extends over 13 amino acids.